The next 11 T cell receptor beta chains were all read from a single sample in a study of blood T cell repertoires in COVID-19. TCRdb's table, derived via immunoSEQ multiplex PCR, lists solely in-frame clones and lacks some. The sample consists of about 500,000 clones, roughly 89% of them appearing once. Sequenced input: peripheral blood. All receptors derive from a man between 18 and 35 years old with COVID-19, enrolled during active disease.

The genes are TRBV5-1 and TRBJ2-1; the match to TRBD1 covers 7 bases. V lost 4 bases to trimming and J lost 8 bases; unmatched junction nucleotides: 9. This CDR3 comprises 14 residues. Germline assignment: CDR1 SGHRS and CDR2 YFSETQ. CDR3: CASSTTGKTYEQFF. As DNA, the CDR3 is TGCGCCAGCAGCACGACAGGGAAGACCTATGAGCAGTTCTTC.

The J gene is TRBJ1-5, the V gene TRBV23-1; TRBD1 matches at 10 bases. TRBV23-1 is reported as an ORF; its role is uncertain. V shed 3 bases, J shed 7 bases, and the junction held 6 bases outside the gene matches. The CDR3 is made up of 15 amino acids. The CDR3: CASSQGTGVDQPQHF. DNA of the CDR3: TGCGCCAGCAGTCAGGGGACAGGGGTTGACCAGCCCCAGCATTTT.

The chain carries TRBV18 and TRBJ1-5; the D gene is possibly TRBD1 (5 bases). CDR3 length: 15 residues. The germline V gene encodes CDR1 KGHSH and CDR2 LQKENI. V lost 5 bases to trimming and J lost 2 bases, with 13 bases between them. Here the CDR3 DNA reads TGTGCCAGCTCAGTTGGAACAGGCGGCAATCAGCCCCAGCATTTT. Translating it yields CASSVGTGGNQPQHF.

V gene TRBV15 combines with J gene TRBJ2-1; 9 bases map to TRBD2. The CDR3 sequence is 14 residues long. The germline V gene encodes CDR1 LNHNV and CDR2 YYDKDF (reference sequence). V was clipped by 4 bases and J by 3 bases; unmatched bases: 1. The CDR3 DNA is TGTGCCACCAGCAATAGCGGGAGCTACAATGAGCAGTTCTTC. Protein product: CATSNSGSYNEQFF. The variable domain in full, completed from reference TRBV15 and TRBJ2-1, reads DAMVIQNPRYQVTQFGKPVTLSCSQTLNHNVMYWYQQKSSQAPKLLFHYYDKDFNNEADTPDNFQSRRPNTSFCFLDIRSPGLGDTAMYLCATSNSGSYNEQFFGPGTRLTVL.

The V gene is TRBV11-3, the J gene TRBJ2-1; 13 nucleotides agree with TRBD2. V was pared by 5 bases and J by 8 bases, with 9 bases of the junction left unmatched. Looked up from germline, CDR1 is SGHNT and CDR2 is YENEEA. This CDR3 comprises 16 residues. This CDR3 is CASSPRTSGSWDEQFF. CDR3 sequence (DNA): TGTGCCAGCAGCCCGCGGACTAGCGGGAGTTGGGATGAGCAGTTCTTC.

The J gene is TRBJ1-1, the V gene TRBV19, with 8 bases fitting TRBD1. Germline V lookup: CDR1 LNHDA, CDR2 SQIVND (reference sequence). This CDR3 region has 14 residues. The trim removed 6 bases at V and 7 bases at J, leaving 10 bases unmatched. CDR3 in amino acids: CASRWGTGTLEAFF. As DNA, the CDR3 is TGTGCCAGTAGGTGGGGGACAGGAACACTTGAAGCTTTCTTT. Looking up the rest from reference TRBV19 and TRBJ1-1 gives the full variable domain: DGGITQSPKYLFRKEGQNVTLSCEQNLNHDAMYWYRQDPGQGLRLIYYSQIVNDFQKGDIAEGYSVSREKKESFPLTVTSAQKNPTAFYLCASRWGTGTLEAFFGQGTRLTVV.

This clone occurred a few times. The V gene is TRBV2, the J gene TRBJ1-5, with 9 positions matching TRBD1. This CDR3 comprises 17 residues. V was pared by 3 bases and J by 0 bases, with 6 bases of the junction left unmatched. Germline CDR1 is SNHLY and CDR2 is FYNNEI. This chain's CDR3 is CASSDRTGVYSNQPQHF. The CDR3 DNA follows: TGTGCCAGCAGTGACCGGACAGGGGTCTATAGCAATCAGCCCCAGCATTTT.

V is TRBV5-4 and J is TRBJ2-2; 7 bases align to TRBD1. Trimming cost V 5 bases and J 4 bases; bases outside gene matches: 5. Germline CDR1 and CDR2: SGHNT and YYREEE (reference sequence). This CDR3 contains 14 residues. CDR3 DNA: TGTGCCAGCAGTTGGGGACAGCCCACCGGGGAGCTGTTTTTT. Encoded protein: CASSWGQPTGELFF.

The CDR3 DNA follows: TGTGCCAGTAGTCTCCTACAGGCAACTAATGAAAAACTGTTTTTT. This sequence encodes CASSLLQATNEKLFF. The V gene is TRBV19, the J gene TRBJ1-4; D is possibly TRBD1 (5 bases). In germline, CDR1 is LNHDA, CDR2 SQIVND (reference sequence). The CDR3 contains 15 residues. The germline V and J ends were trimmed by 5 bases and 0 bases, with 10 bases remaining between them. The full variable domain, completed using reference TRBV19 and TRBJ1-4, is DGGITQSPKYLFRKEGQNVTLSCEQNLNHDAMYWYRQDPGQGLRLIYYSQIVNDFQKGDIAEGYSVSREKKESFPLTVTSAQKNPTAFYLCASSLLQATNEKLFFGSGTQLSVL.

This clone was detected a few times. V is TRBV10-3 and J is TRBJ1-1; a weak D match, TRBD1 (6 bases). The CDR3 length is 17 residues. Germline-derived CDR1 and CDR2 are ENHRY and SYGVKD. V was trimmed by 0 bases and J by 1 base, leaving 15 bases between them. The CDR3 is CAISESEQGPENTEAFF. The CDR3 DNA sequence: TGTGCCATCAGTGAGTCAGAACAGGGTCCAGAGAACACTGAAGCTTTCTTT.

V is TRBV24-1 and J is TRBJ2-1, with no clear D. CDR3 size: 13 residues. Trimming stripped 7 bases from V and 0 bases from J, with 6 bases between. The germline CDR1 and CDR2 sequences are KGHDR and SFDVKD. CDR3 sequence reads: CATRAGSYNEQFF. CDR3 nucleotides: TGTGCCACCAGAGCAGGCTCCTACAATGAGCAGTTCTTC.